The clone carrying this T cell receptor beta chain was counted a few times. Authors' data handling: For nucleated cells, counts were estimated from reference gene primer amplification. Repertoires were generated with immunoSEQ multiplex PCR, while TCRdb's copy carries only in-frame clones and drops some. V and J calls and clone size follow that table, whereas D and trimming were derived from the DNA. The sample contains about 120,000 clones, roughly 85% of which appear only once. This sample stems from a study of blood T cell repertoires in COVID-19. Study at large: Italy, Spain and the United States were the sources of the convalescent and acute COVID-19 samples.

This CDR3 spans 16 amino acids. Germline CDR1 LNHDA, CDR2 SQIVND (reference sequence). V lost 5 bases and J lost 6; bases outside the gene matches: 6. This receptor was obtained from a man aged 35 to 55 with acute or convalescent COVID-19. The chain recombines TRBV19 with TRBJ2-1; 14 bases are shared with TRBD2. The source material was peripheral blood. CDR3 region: CASSSGLAGVGNEQFF. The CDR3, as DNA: TGTGCCAGTAGTTCGGGACTAGCGGGAGTGGGCAATGAGCAGTTCTTC. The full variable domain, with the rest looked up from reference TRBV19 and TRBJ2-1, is DGGITQSPKYLFRKEGQNVTLSCEQNLNHDAMYWYRQDPGQGLRLIYYSQIVNDFQKGDIAEGYSVSREKKESFPLTVTSAQKNPTAFYLCASSSGLAGVGNEQFFGPGTRLTVL.